Given below is one TCR beta chain in context. The target antigen is unknown. Amplified regions were TCR beta CDR3 sequences from RNA transcripts. The primer set for the first-round RT-PCR of the TCR CDR3 was HTBI. TCRdb used MiXCR to reprocess the multiplex PCR reads, holding one entry per CDR3 protein. The data hold around 430,000 distinct CDR3 sequences, with under 15% observed a single time. The data belong to a study of T cells in Graves' hyperthyroidism and ophthalmopathy. Study observations and caveats: Most clonotypes expanded in thyroid above 0.001 were likewise present in blood.

Germline trimming cut 6 bases from V and 5 bases from J; bases unmatched to any gene: 10. The CDR3 length is 15 residues. Germline V CDR1 and CDR2: MGHDK, SYGVNS. Hyperthyroidism patients were newly diagnosed, had disease duration under 2 months, and were aged 18 to 65 years. Exclusion of a patient resulted from uncontrolled infection, other autoimmune disease, pregnancy or lactation. Diagnosis relied on clinical symptoms, serum thyroxine and TRAb, thyroid ultrasound and orbital computed tomography. J is TRBJ1-1 and V is TRBV25-1, with 9 bases matching TRBD1. The sequence was obtained from a woman in her 30s with Graves' hyperthyroidism. Source material: blood. In DNA, the CDR3 is TGTGCCAGCAGGGGATCCGGGACAGGGCTTACTGAAGCTTTCTTT. Amino acid sequence: CASRGSGTGLTEAFF.